Below are 5 T cell receptor beta chains sequenced from a single sample in a study of CD8 T cells in ankylosing spondylitis. TCRdb called the 5' RACE reads again in MiXCR, with one record for every CDR3 protein. The sample has hundreds of thousands of distinct CDR3 sequences, 20% to 25% seen once. What was sequenced was blood, either unsorted or a sorted T cell fraction (not recorded which). These receptors all come from a male donor with ankylosing spondylitis or in good health (not recorded which).

This clonotype appeared a few times. The chain joins TRBV13 to TRBJ1-1; D unresolved. The length of the CDR3 is 14 residues. The germline V gene encodes CDR1 PRHDT and CDR2 FYEKMQ (reference sequence). The V end lost 5 bases, the J end lost 1 base, and 11 bases lay between the germline ends. The CDR3 DNA reads TGTGCCAGCAGCCCACGAGACAAGAACACTGAAGCTTTCTTT. This encodes CASSPRDKNTEAFF.

V gene TRBV11-2 combines with J gene TRBJ2-5; 11 bases are a match to TRBD1. Germline CDR1 is SGHAT and CDR2 is FQNNGV. CDR3 length equals 18 residues. After removal of 5 bases from V and 2 bases from J, the junction contained 13 bases not matched to a gene. In nucleotides, the CDR3 is TGTGCCAGCAGCGAGGGGACAGGGGGTCCCACCCCACAAGAGACCCAGTACTTC. Translating gives CASSEGTGGPTPQETQYF.

The chain is built from TRBV6-5 and TRBJ2-2; unclear D gene. Trimming shortened V by 0 bases and J by 1 base, and 12 bases separated the two germline ends. Per germline, CDR1 MNHEY and CDR2 SVGAGI. The CDR3 contains 17 residues. CDR3 DNA sequence: TGTGCCAGCAGTTACTCGTTCCCGGGTGTGAACACCGGGGAGCTGTTTTTT. Translation: CASSYSFPGVNTGELFF.

The V gene is TRBV29-1, the J gene TRBJ2-1, with 14 bases identical to TRBD2. The CDR3 is 15 residues long. Germline-derived CDR1 and CDR2 are SQVTM and ANQGSEA. Trimming at V came to 7 bases and at J to 7 bases, leaving 9 bases not matched to a gene. The CDR3 DNA follows: TGCAGCGCGATAGGTGGGACTAGCGGGGGTAATGAGCAGTTCTTC. It is translated as CSAIGGTSGGNEQFF.

This clonotype was observed a handful of times. The V call is TRBV10-1, the J call TRBJ2-2; D might be TRBD2 (5 bases). CDR1 and CDR2 from the germline V gene are WNHNN and SYGVQD (reference sequence). The length of the CDR3 is 17 residues. Trimming pared 3 bases from V and 2 bases from J, leaving 16 bases between. CDR3 nucleotides: TGCGCCAGCAGTGAAACTAGGGCGTCCGCAAACACCGGGGAGCTGTTTTTT. It codes for CASSETRASANTGELFF.